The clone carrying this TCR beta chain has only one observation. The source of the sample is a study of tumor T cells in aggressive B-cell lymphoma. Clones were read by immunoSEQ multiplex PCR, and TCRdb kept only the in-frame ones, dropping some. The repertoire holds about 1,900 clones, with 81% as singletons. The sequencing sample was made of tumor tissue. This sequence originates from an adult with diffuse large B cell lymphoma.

The CDR3 here is CASSQDWSSSYEQYF. CDR3 nucleotide sequence: TGCGCCAGCAGCCAAGATTGGAGCAGCTCCTACGAGCAGTACTTC. The chain combines TRBV4-3 with TRBJ2-7, with D unresolved. This CDR3 is built from 15 residues. From germline, CDR1 is LGHNA and CDR2 YSLEER. V was trimmed by 0 bases and J by 0 bases, leaving 9 bases between them.